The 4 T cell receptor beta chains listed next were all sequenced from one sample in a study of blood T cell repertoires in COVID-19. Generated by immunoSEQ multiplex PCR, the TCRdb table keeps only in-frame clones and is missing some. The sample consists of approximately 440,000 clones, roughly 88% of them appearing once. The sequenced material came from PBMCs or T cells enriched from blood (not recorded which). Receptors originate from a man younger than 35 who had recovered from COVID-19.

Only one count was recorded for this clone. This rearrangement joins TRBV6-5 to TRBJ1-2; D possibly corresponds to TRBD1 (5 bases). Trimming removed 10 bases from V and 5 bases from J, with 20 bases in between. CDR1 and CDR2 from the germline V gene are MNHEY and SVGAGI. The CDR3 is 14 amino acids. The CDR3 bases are TGTGCCAACAGAATGGGGGGTTCGAAGTATGGCTACACCTTC. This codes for CANRMGGSKYGYTF.

The CDR3 here is CASIKGTEAFF. CDR3 nucleotide sequence: TGTGCCAGCATTAAGGGGACTGAAGCTTTCTTT. The chain employs TRBV2 and TRBJ1-1; D is perhaps TRBD1 (5 bases). Trimming removed 7 bases at V and 5 bases at J, with 8 bases between. There are 11 residues in the CDR3. CDR1 SNHLY and CDR2 FYNNEI come from the germline V gene.

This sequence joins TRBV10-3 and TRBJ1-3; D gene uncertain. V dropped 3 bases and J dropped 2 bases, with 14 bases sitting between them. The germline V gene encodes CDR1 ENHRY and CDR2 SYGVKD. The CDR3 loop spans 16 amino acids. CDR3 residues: CAISDRQIGAGNTIYF. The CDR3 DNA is TGTGCCATCAGTGACCGGCAGATAGGAGCTGGAAACACCATATATTTT.

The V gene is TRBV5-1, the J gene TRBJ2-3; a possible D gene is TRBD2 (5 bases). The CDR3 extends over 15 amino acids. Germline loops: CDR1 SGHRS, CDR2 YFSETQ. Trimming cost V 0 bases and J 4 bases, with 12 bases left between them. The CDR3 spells CASSLVGKSADTQYF. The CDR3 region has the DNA TGCGCCAGCAGCTTGGTCGGGAAGTCGGCAGATACGCAGTATTTT.